This entry lists 22 T cell receptor beta chains sequenced from one sample in a study of blood T cell repertoires in COVID-19. Sequenced by immunoSEQ multiplex PCR; TCRdb stores in-frame clones only, minus some. Among fewer than 150,000 clones listed, less than 85% were seen once. The sequenced sample was peripheral blood. Receptors were obtained from a human donor in a cohort sampled during active COVID-19.

J is TRBJ2-1 and V is TRBV5-1; TRBD2 agrees at 9 bases. CDR1 and CDR2 from the germline V gene are SGHRS and YFSETQ. Trimming at V came to 0 bases and at J to 7 bases, leaving 11 bases not matched to a gene. The CDR3 length is 17 residues. CDR3 sequence: CASSLGSGGNNWNEQFF. The DNA of the CDR3 is TGCGCCAGCAGCTTGGGTAGCGGGGGAAATAATTGGAATGAGCAGTTCTTC.

The rearrangement uses TRBV18 and TRBJ1-4; TRBD1 aligns across 10 bases. Unmatched junction bases numbered 6, after V lost 3 bases and J lost 8 bases. This CDR3 has 15 residues. The germline V gene encodes CDR1 KGHSH and CDR2 LQKENI. The CDR3 nucleotides are TGTGCCAGCTCACCCCCCGGGACAGGGGTCGAAAAACTGTTTTTT. Translating gives CASSPPGTGVEKLFF.

This clone was observed a single time. The V and J genes are TRBV7-3 and TRBJ2-5, with D tentatively TRBD1 (6 bases). The CDR3 spans 15 residues. Germline V CDR1 and CDR2: SGHTA, FQGTGA. The V and J ends lost 3 bases and 5 bases respectively, with 16 bases between them. The CDR3 sequence: CASSFWGRLGETQYF. The CDR3 DNA reads TGTGCCAGCAGCTTTTGGGGGCGACTGGGGGAGACCCAGTACTTC.

The chain employs TRBV7-3 and TRBJ2-2; tentatively, D is TRBD1 (5 bases). CDR3 length equals 13 residues. V lost 0 bases and J lost 8, with 7 bases in between. Germline V gives CDR1 SGHTA, CDR2 FQGTGA. CDR3 amino acids: CASSLTGAGELFF. The CDR3, as DNA: TGTGCCAGCAGCTTAACAGGGGCGGGGGAGCTGTTTTTT.

CDR3 amino acids: CASAGESTDTQYF. The CDR3 DNA reads TGTGCCAGTGCTGGGGAGAGCACAGATACGCAGTATTTT. This chain uses TRBV2 with TRBJ2-3, with a possible D match to TRBD2 (5 bases). V dropped 9 bases and J dropped 0 bases, with 10 bases sitting between them. This CDR3 has 13 amino acids. Germline V gives CDR1 SNHLY, CDR2 FYNNEI. Full variable domain (rest looked up from reference TRBV2 and TRBJ2-3): EPEVTQTPSHQVTQMGQEVILRCVPISNHLYFYWYRQILGQKVEFLVSFYNNEISEKSEIFDDQFSVERPDGSNFTLKIRSTKLEDSAMYFCASAGESTDTQYFGPGTRLTVL.

The chain links TRBV28 to TRBJ2-3; TRBD1 might be the D (6 bases). Deletions cut 5 bases from V and 5 bases from J, with 14 bases between. From germline, CDR1 is MDHEN and CDR2 SYDVKM. The CDR3 runs 14 residues. CDR3 sequence reads: CASSTQGRGDTQYF. The CDR3 region has the DNA TGTGCCAGCAGTACTCAGGGGCGTGGAGATACGCAGTATTTT. Complete variable domain (other parts from reference TRBV28 and TRBJ2-3): DVKVTQSSRYLVKRTGEKVFLECVQDMDHENMFWYRQDPGLGLRLIYFSYDVKMKEKGDIPEGYSVSREKKERFSLILESASTNQTSMYLCASSTQGRGDTQYFGPGTRLTVL.

The chain couples TRBV25-1 to TRBJ1-1, with 8 bases matching TRBD1. V lost 5 bases to trimming and J lost 5 bases; unmatched junction nucleotides: 7. From germline, CDR1 is MGHDK and CDR2 SYGVNS. The CDR3 runs 14 residues. The CDR3: CASSSGGAGTEAFF. The CDR3 DNA follows: TGTGCCAGCAGTTCAGGGGGCGCAGGGACTGAAGCTTTCTTT.

This clone was seen a single time. V and J are TRBV29-1 and TRBJ1-5; TRBD1 matches at 7 bases. CDR3 size: 12 residues. The V gene end was trimmed by 6 bases and the J gene end by 7 bases; junction bases not matched to a gene: 6. Per the germline V gene, CDR1 is SQVTM and CDR2 is ANQGSEA. This chain's CDR3 is CSVRQGGQPQHF. In nucleotides, the CDR3 is TGCAGCGTCCGACAGGGCGGCCAGCCCCAGCATTTT. Drawing the rest from reference TRBV29-1 and TRBJ1-5, the complete variable domain is SAVISQKPSRDICQRGTSLTIQCQVDSQVTMMFWYRQQPGQSLTLIATANQGSEATYESGFVIDKFPISRPNLTFSTLTVSNMSPEDSSIYLCSVRQGGQPQHFGDGTRLSIL.

The V and J genes are TRBV4-3 and TRBJ2-6; no clear D. CDR1 and CDR2 from the germline V gene are LGHNA and YSLEER. V lost 4 bases and J 0 bases, leaving 4 bases between the germline ends. This CDR3 comprises 14 residues. Here the CDR3 reads CASSLSSGANVLTF. Written as DNA, the CDR3 is TGCGCCAGCAGCCTGAGCTCTGGGGCCAACGTCCTGACTTTC.

J is TRBJ2-7 and V is TRBV7-9; D not resolved. Germline values: CDR1 SEHNR, CDR2 FQNEAQ (reference sequence). The CDR3 runs to 14 residues. V dropped 1 base and J dropped 5 bases, with 12 bases sitting between them. The DNA of the CDR3 is TGTGCCAGCAGCTTAGAAGCTGGTGAGGACGAGCAGTACTTC. Translated: CASSLEAGEDEQYF.

The chain uses TRBV7-8 and TRBJ1-4; weak D call: TRBD1 (5 bases). The germline V gene encodes CDR1 SGHVS and CDR2 FQNEAQ. The V gene lost 5 bases and the J gene lost 4 bases, with 14 bases spanning the gap. CDR3 size: 15 residues. CDR3 sequence reads: CASSPSGGLNEKLFF. CDR3 sequence (DNA): TGTGCCAGCAGCCCGTCGGGGGGACTTAATGAAAAACTGTTTTTT.

Worth noting for this clone: Germline and junction disagree at one end, which may indicate a read error. CDR3 DNA: TGTGCCAGCAGAGGCCTAGGAGGGGACAGGGCTGAGTTC. It translates to CASRGLGGDRAEF. The chain has TRBV6-5 and TRBJ2-7; 9 bases align to TRBD1. CDR1 MNHEY and CDR2 SVGAGI come from the germline V gene. The CDR3 totals 13 residues.

The genes are TRBV11-2 and TRBJ1-6; 8 bases align to TRBD1. V shed 3 bases, J shed 12 bases, and the junction held 7 bases outside the gene matches. CDR1 and CDR2 from the germline V gene are SGHAT and FQNNGV. The CDR3 sequence is 14 residues long. In DNA form, the CDR3 reads TGTGCCAGCAGCTTCGGAGACAGGGGTTTACCCCTCCACTTT. It encodes CASSFGDRGLPLHF.

The chain carries TRBV18 and TRBJ2-3; 10 nucleotides agree with TRBD2. Germline lookup yields CDR1 KGHSH and CDR2 LQKENI. This CDR3 spans 16 amino acids. The V segment lost 3 bases and the J segment 0 bases; nucleotides outside the gene matches: 3. The CDR3 protein is CASSPVSGGSTDTQYF. Written as DNA, the CDR3 is TGTGCCAGCTCACCGGTTAGCGGGGGGAGCACAGATACGCAGTATTTT.

The chain couples TRBV3-1 (or the pseudogene TRBV3-2) to TRBJ2-5, with a tentative D call TRBD1 (6 bases). Germline V gene sequence: CDR1 LGHDT, CDR2 YNNKEL (reference sequence). Trimming removed 6 bases from V and 2 bases from J, with 13 bases in between. The CDR3 loop spans 14 amino acids. The DNA of the CDR3 is TGTGCCAGCAGGGGGTTAGGACAGCAAGAGACCCAGTACTTC. Translating gives CASRGLGQQETQYF.

This chain connects TRBV4-3 to TRBJ2-7; 8 nucleotides align to TRBD2. The CDR3 extends over 15 amino acids. With V trimmed by 1 base and J by 3 bases, 5 bases remained unmatched. Germline V gene sequence: CDR1 LGHNA, CDR2 YSLEER. CDR3 amino acids: CASSQGPAGGYEQYF. CDR3 DNA sequence: TGCGCCAGCAGCCAAGGCCCGGCGGGGGGCTACGAGCAGTACTTC.

This rearrangement joins TRBV12-3 or TRBV12-4 to TRBJ1-2, with D uncertain. The CDR3 has 13 residues. Trimming took off 5 bases at V and 8 bases at J, with 15 bases between the two ends. The CDR3 DNA sequence: TGTGCCAGCAGTCCGCGACGCGGGGAAGGCTACACCTTC. This sequence encodes CASSPRRGEGYTF.

The chain links TRBV18 to TRBJ2-7; possibly TRBD1 for D (6 bases). Trimming pared 5 bases from V and 0 bases from J, leaving 20 bases between. CDR3 length equals 17 residues. Per the germline V gene, CDR1 is KGHSH and CDR2 is LQKENI. CDR3 amino acids: CASSFYSTGPSSYEQYF. In DNA form, the CDR3 reads TGTGCCAGCTCATTCTACTCGACAGGTCCTAGCTCCTACGAGCAGTACTTC. Filled out from reference TRBV18 and TRBJ2-7, the complete variable domain reads NAGVMQNPRHLVRRRGQEARLRCSPMKGHSHVYWYRQLPEEGLKFMVYLQKENIIDESGMPKERFSAEFPKEGPSILRIQQVVRGDSAAYFCASSFYSTGPSSYEQYFGPGTRLTVT.

V is TRBV7-9 and J is TRBJ2-1; 8 bases match TRBD2. The CDR3 sequence is 13 residues long. Per germline, CDR1 SEHNR and CDR2 FQNEAQ (reference sequence). V trimming: 2 bases; J trimming: 9 bases; junction bases outside the gene matches: 3. The CDR3 DNA is TGTGCCAGCAGCTTATCTGCGGGGGGTGAGCAGTTCTTC. It specifies CASSLSAGGEQFF.

The J gene is TRBJ1-6, the V gene TRBV7-2; D is unclear. The CDR3 has 12 amino acids. V was cut by 3 bases and J by 12 bases, with 9 bases left in between. From germline, CDR1 is SGHTA and CDR2 FQGNSA. The CDR3 spells CASSFAEGPLHF. The CDR3 nucleotides read TGTGCCAGCAGCTTTGCGGAGGGACCCCTCCACTTT.

The chain carries TRBV7-2 and TRBJ2-1; 9 bases agree with TRBD2. The germline V gene has CDR1 SGHTA and CDR2 FQGNSA. The CDR3 has 14 amino acids. The ends lost 0 bases at V and 8 bases at J; junction bases unmatched: 2. CDR3 nucleotide sequence: TGTGCCAGCAGCTTAGCAGCGGGGGGAGATGAGCAGTTCTTC. The encoded protein is CASSLAAGGDEQFF.

The V and J genes are TRBV19 and TRBJ1-6; 9 nucleotides match TRBD1. V shed 5 bases and J 5 bases; nucleotides not matched to a gene: 7. CDR1 LNHDA and CDR2 SQIVND come from the germline V gene (reference sequence). The CDR3 length is 16 residues. CDR3: CASSEIQGANNSPLHF. For the CDR3, the DNA is TGTGCCAGTAGTGAAATACAGGGGGCGAATAATTCACCCCTCCACTTT.